These 27 T cell receptor beta chains originate from one sample sequenced in a study of blood T cell repertoires in COVID-19. Sequencing was performed with immunoSEQ multiplex PCR; in TCRdb, only in-frame clones are kept and a portion is missing. Among around 100,000 clones listed, about 88% were seen once. The sequenced sample consisted of peripheral blood. The receptors were sampled from a human donor in a cohort sampled during active COVID-19.

This clone was seen ten or more times. V is TRBV29-1 and J is TRBJ1-1, with D unclear. Deletions cut 3 bases from V and 11 bases from J, with 4 bases between. The CDR3 length is 8 residues. The germline gives CDR1 SQVTM, CDR2 ANQGSEA. CDR3 residues: CSVERAFF. The CDR3 nucleotides read TGCAGCGTTGAGAGGGCTTTCTTT. The whole variable domain, filled in from reference TRBV29-1 and TRBJ1-1, reads SAVISQKPSRDICQRGTSLTIQCQVDSQVTMMFWYRQQPGQSLTLIATANQGSEATYESGFVIDKFPISRPNLTFSTLTVSNMSPEDSSIYLCSVERAFFGQGTRLTVV.

V is TRBV18 and J is TRBJ1-5; possible D gene TRBD1, 5 bases. The CDR3 has 13 amino acids. V gave up 2 bases and J gave up 6 bases, with 8 bases separating them. Germline loops: CDR1 KGHSH, CDR2 LQKENI. CDR3 nucleotide sequence: TGTGCCAGCTCACCAGGAGGGGTTCAGCCCCAGCATTTT. It specifies CASSPGGVQPQHF.

This clone was seen a few times. The chain combines TRBV5-1 with TRBJ1-1, with D possibly TRBD1 on 6 matching bases. This CDR3 spans 14 amino acids. Per germline, CDR1 SGHRS and CDR2 YFSETQ. V lost 3 bases and J 1 base, leaving 10 bases between the germline ends. CDR3 nucleotide sequence: TGCGCCAGCAGCTCCGACAGGACGAACACTGAAGCTTTCTTT. Translating it yields CASSSDRTNTEAFF.

DNA for the CDR3: TGTGCCAGCAGACCCTCGTGGGACAGGCTCCATGGCTACACCTTC. It codes for CASRPSWDRLHGYTF. The chain joins TRBV2 to TRBJ1-2, with 8 bases matching TRBD1. This CDR3 has 15 residues. Germline V CDR1 and CDR2: SNHLY, FYNNEI. Trimming cost V 6 bases and J 6 bases; bases outside gene matches: 12.

V is TRBV12-5 and J is TRBJ2-5, with a weak D call TRBD1 (6 bases). Trimming took 7 bases from V and 5 from J, leaving 23 bases between them. Germline-derived CDR1 and CDR2 are LGHNT and FRNRAP. There are 16 residues in the CDR3. The CDR3 sequence is CASAPQGTNRGETQYF. The CDR3 DNA reads TGTGCTAGTGCCCCACAGGGAACTAACCGAGGGGAGACCCAGTACTTC.

This rearrangement joins TRBV6-5 to TRBJ2-1, with 10 bases identical to TRBD1. The germline V gene has CDR1 MNHEY and CDR2 SVGAGI. V shed 7 bases, J shed 8 bases, and the junction held 11 bases outside the gene matches. This CDR3 has 15 residues. The CDR3 loop is CASNNQGQGSDEQFF. The CDR3 coding sequence is TGTGCCAGCAACAATCAGGGACAGGGGTCCGATGAGCAGTTCTTC.

The DNA of the CDR3 is TGTGCCTGGAGTGTCCCGGGACAGGGTGTAAACGAGCAGTACTTC. Translated, it gives CAWSVPGQGVNEQYF. The chain employs TRBV30 and TRBJ2-7; TRBD1 matches 9 bases. The CDR3 contains 15 residues. Germline CDR1 and CDR2: GTSNPN and SVGIG (reference sequence). The V and J ends lost 0 bases and 5 bases, in that order; junction bases with no gene match: 8.

This chain connects TRBV20-1 to TRBJ2-5, with TRBD2 matching 8 bases. The germline V gene has CDR1 DFQATT and CDR2 SNEGSKA (reference sequence). The CDR3 is 19 residues long. Trimming removed 3 bases from V and 1 base from J; junction bases left unmatched: 19. CDR3 in DNA: TGCAGTGCTAGTGGGGCTAGCGGGCCTCTTCAGGGTGCCCAAGAGACCCAGTACTTC. The encoded protein is CSASGASGPLQGAQETQYF.

The gene calls are TRBV7-6 and TRBJ2-7; D is unresolved. In germline, CDR1 is SGHVS, CDR2 FNYEAQ. The V and J ends lost 1 base and 4 bases respectively, with 5 bases between them. The CDR3 is 12 amino acids. The CDR3 bases are TGTGCCAGCAGCTTAGGGGCTTACGAGCAGTACTTC. Translating gives CASSLGAYEQYF.

This clone was detected only a few times. The rearrangement joins TRBV6-1 to TRBJ2-2; 14 nucleotides align to TRBD2. The CDR3 runs to 18 residues. The germline gives CDR1 MNHNS, CDR2 SASEGT. With V trimmed by 1 base and J by 1 base, 2 bases remained unmatched. The chain's CDR3 is CASSEGLAGGENTGELFF. CDR3 DNA: TGTGCCAGCAGTGAAGGACTAGCGGGAGGGGAGAACACCGGGGAGCTGTTTTTT.

This chain links TRBV4-1 with TRBJ2-6; D is perhaps TRBD1 (6 bases). The germline V and J ends were trimmed by 4 bases and 2 bases, with 9 bases remaining between them. The CDR3 length is 15 residues. Per the germline V gene, CDR1 is MGHRA and CDR2 is YSYEKL. CDR3 region: CASSRAGAGANVLTF. The CDR3 DNA reads TGCGCCAGCAGCCGAGCAGGGGCTGGGGCCAACGTCCTGACTTTC.

The chain is built from TRBV5-1 and TRBJ1-1, with TRBD1 matching over 7 bases. Germline values: CDR1 SGHRS, CDR2 YFSETQ. The J segment lost 5 bases and the V segment lost 7 bases, leaving 8 bases of the junction unmatched. The CDR3 consists of 13 residues. The CDR3 DNA is TGCGCCAGCCAGGGGCAGGGGGGAACTGAAGCTTTCTTT. This gives the protein CASQGQGGTEAFF.

The chain carries TRBV7-9 and TRBJ2-5; tentatively, D is TRBD2 (5 bases). The CDR3 loop spans 16 amino acids. Deletions cut 4 bases from V and 2 bases from J, with 17 bases between. Looked up from germline, CDR1 is SEHNR and CDR2 is FQNEAQ (reference sequence). The CDR3 spells CASSSIFKGAQETQYF. In DNA form, the CDR3 reads TGTGCCAGCAGCTCCATATTCAAGGGAGCGCAAGAGACCCAGTACTTC. The entire variable domain, with the rest obtained from reference TRBV7-9 and TRBJ2-5, is as follows: DTGVSQNPRHKITKRGQNVTFRCDPISEHNRLYWYRQTLGQGPEFLTYFQNEAQLEKSRLLSDRFSAERPKGSFSTLEIQRTEQGDSAMYLCASSSIFKGAQETQYFGPGTRLLVL.

The chain has TRBV2 and TRBJ2-7; 10 nucleotides align to TRBD1. CDR1 and CDR2 from the germline V gene are SNHLY and FYNNEI. This CDR3 spans 19 amino acids. The J segment lost 2 bases and the V segment lost 7 bases, leaving 20 bases of the junction unmatched. The CDR3 here is CASIKPPGQGSRGPYEQYF. CDR3 bases: TGTGCCAGCATTAAGCCCCCGGGACAGGGGAGTAGGGGGCCCTACGAGCAGTACTTC.

This clone has a handful of counts. The V gene is TRBV10-3, the J gene TRBJ1-3; D might be TRBD1 (5 bases). Trimming took off 2 bases at V and 0 bases at J, with 14 bases between the two ends. Germline lookup yields CDR1 ENHRY and CDR2 SYGVKD. This CDR3 comprises 17 residues. CDR3 nucleotides: TGTGCCATCAGTGAGGTCGGGGGAGCGTTCTCTGGAAACACCATATATTTT. This gives the protein CAISEVGGAFSGNTIYF.

This clone was observed a single time. The chain employs TRBV11-2 and TRBJ1-4, with D perhaps matching TRBD1 (5 bases). The V end was cut by 10 bases, the J end by 0 bases, with 15 bases between. The CDR3 spans 15 residues. The germline gives CDR1 SGHAT, CDR2 FQNNGV. DNA of the CDR3: TGTGCCACCACCTCAGGGCGGACAACTAATGAAAAACTGTTTTTT. Translation: CATTSGRTTNEKLFF.

The genes are TRBV19 and TRBJ1-3; no reliable D call. Trimming left V 6 bases short and J 0 bases short, with 6 bases between. CDR1 is LNHDA and CDR2 is SQIVND in the germline V gene (reference sequence). The CDR3 loop spans 13 amino acids. The CDR3 sequence is CASSPDSGNTIYF. CDR3 in DNA: TGTGCCAGTAGCCCAGACTCTGGAAACACCATATATTTT. Full variable domain (missing parts from reference TRBV19 and TRBJ1-3): DGGITQSPKYLFRKEGQNVTLSCEQNLNHDAMYWYRQDPGQGLRLIYYSQIVNDFQKGDIAEGYSVSREKKESFPLTVTSAQKNPTAFYLCASSPDSGNTIYFGEGSWLTVV.

The rearrangement joins TRBV7-9 to TRBJ2-2; D perhaps matches TRBD2 (6 bases). CDR3 size: 16 residues. The germline CDR1 and CDR2 sequences are SEHNR and FQNEAQ (reference sequence). Deletions cut 3 bases from V and 1 base from J, with 12 bases between. The CDR3 region has the DNA TGTGCCAGCAGCTTTGGTAGCGGAGTGAACACCGGGGAGCTGTTTTTT. As protein: CASSFGSGVNTGELFF.

This chain joins TRBV6-2 or TRBV6-3 and TRBJ2-5; 9 positions match TRBD1. Germline loops: CDR1 MNHEY, CDR2 SVGEGT. With 4 bases clipped from V and 7 bases from J, the junction kept 10 bases outside the gene matches. The CDR3 is 15 residues long. The CDR3 sequence: CASSFPGQGPLTQYF. CDR3 nucleotides: TGTGCCAGCAGTTTCCCGGGACAGGGTCCGTTGACCCAGTACTTC.

The chain couples TRBV5-4 to TRBJ2-5; 7 bases agree with TRBD1. V lost 4 bases and J lost 3; bases outside the gene matches: 3. Germline assignment: CDR1 SGHNT and CDR2 YYREEE (reference sequence). The length of the CDR3 is 13 residues. CDR3 in DNA: TGTGCCAGCAGCCAACAGGGGAAAGAGACCCAGTACTTC. It is translated as CASSQQGKETQYF.

This chain joins TRBV18 and TRBJ1-3, with 10 nucleotides matching TRBD1. V lost 4 bases to trimming and J lost 8 bases; unmatched junction nucleotides: 5. Germline assignment: CDR1 KGHSH and CDR2 LQKENI. The CDR3 covers 14 residues. The CDR3 is CASSRDRGYDTIYF. In nucleotides, the CDR3 is TGTGCCAGCTCACGGGACAGGGGTTACGACACCATATATTTT.

In its sample, this clone was seen once. The rearrangement links TRBV5-8 to TRBJ2-5; tentative D call: TRBD2 (7 bases). Looked up from germline, CDR1 is SGHTS and CDR2 is YDEGEE. V lost 5 bases and J lost 2, with 16 bases in between. The CDR3 has 15 residues. This CDR3 reads CASRGRGLIQETQYF. DNA of the CDR3: TGTGCCAGCAGGGGGAGGGGGTTAATACAAGAGACCCAGTACTTC.

The chain joins TRBV9 to TRBJ2-2; a possible D gene is TRBD1 (6 bases). Germline loops: CDR1 SGDLS, CDR2 YYNGEE. The length of the CDR3 is 13 residues. Deletions cut 3 bases from V and 6 bases from J, with 9 bases between. DNA for the CDR3: TGTGCCAGCAGCGCTGAGGGGGCCGGGGAGCTGTTTTTT. Translation gives CASSAEGAGELFF.

The genes are TRBV18 and TRBJ2-3, with TRBD2 matching 14 bases. This CDR3 is 17 amino acids long. Germline lookup yields CDR1 KGHSH and CDR2 LQKENI. Germline trimming cut 3 bases from V and 2 bases from J; bases unmatched to any gene: 4. The CDR3 loop reads CASSPGLAGVITDTQYF. In DNA, the CDR3 is TGTGCCAGCTCACCGGGACTAGCGGGAGTCATCACAGATACGCAGTATTTT.

Note on this clone: This specimen includes other DNA sequences encoding the same CDR3. The rearrangement links TRBV6-2 or TRBV6-3 to TRBJ1-1; D is unresolved. CDR3 length equals 13 residues. The V end was cut by 0 bases, the J end by 1 base, with 3 bases between. CDR1 MNHEY and CDR2 SVGEGT come from the germline V gene. In nucleotides, the CDR3 is TGTGCCAGCAGTTACTCCCGGAACACTGAAGCTTTCTTT. It translates to CASSYSRNTEAFF.

The rearrangement links TRBV18 to TRBJ2-7; D is possibly TRBD1 (5 bases). The germline gives CDR1 KGHSH, CDR2 LQKENI. The CDR3 runs to 14 residues. Trimming shortened V by 8 bases and J by 1 base, and 15 bases separated the two germline ends. The CDR3 DNA is TGTGCCAGCACAGCCCAGGGTGGGTCCTACGAGCAGTACTTC. Protein: CASTAQGGSYEQYF.

The chain combines TRBV7-9 with TRBJ1-1; a possible D gene is TRBD1 (5 bases). The CDR3 is made up of 18 amino acids. Trimming cost V 2 bases and J 3 bases, with 22 bases left between them. CDR1 and CDR2 (germline): SEHNR, FQNEAQ (reference sequence). The CDR3 sequence: CASSLSVGLLGPDTEAFF. DNA of the CDR3: TGTGCCAGCAGCTTATCTGTGGGGCTCCTAGGGCCGGACACTGAAGCTTTCTTT.